A single sample gave rise to the 20 T cell receptor beta chains below, sequenced in a study of shared clonotypes between healthy human individuals. Using immunoSEQ multiplex PCR, the repertoire was profiled, and TCRdb retains in-frame clones only, with some absent. The top ten hold 0.55% to 0.7% of the sample, which has around 980,000 clones, about four fifths seen once. The sequenced sample consisted of memory CD4+ T cells from PBMCs. Subset indicated: CD45RA-negative fraction. The receptor source for this set is a man aged 18 to 29 in good health. Some clones in this sample may be carry-over from other donors' samples.

This rearrangement joins TRBV7-8 to TRBJ2-2, with TRBD1 identical over 10 bases. Germline values: CDR1 SGHVS, CDR2 FQNEAQ. After removal of 4 bases from V and 9 bases from J, the junction contained 8 bases not matched to a gene. This CDR3 is built from 15 residues. DNA of the CDR3: TGTGCCAGCAGCTCAGGGGACAGGGGTTTATGGGAGCTGTTTTTT. This gives the protein CASSSGDRGLWELFF.

V usage is TRBV5-4 and J usage is TRBJ1-1, with 10 positions matching TRBD1. The J segment lost 2 bases and the V segment lost 4 bases, leaving 8 bases of the junction unmatched. Germline V gene sequence: CDR1 SGHNT, CDR2 YYREEE (reference sequence). CDR3 length equals 16 residues. CDR3 protein: CASSPNRDRGNTEAFF. The CDR3, as DNA: TGTGCCAGCAGCCCTAACCGGGACAGGGGAAACACTGAAGCTTTCTTT.

In this sample, this clone turned up a few times. V is TRBV7-9 and J is TRBJ1-4; 8 bases are shared with TRBD1. Germline assignment: CDR1 SEHNR and CDR2 FQNEAQ (reference sequence). The length of the CDR3 is 13 residues. Germline trimming cut 5 bases from V and 10 bases from J; bases unmatched to any gene: 6. Here the CDR3 DNA reads TGTGCCAGCAGCAGAGGACAGGGCGGAAAACTGTTTTTT. The encoded protein is CASSRGQGGKLFF.

The J gene is TRBJ2-7, the V gene TRBV28; possibly TRBD1 for D (6 bases). The CDR3 has 14 residues. The ends were cut back, 2 bases at V and 4 bases at J, with 12 bases in the middle. CDR1 and CDR2 from the germline V gene are MDHEN and SYDVKM. In DNA form, the CDR3 reads TGTGCCAGCAGTTTAGCAGGGGTATGGTACGAGCAGTACTTC. Protein sequence: CASSLAGVWYEQYF.

The V gene is TRBV2, the J gene TRBJ1-1; D is possibly TRBD1 (5 bases). The CDR3 is 14 residues long. Germline CDR1 SNHLY, CDR2 FYNNEI. Trimming took 6 bases from V and 0 from J, leaving 11 bases between them. The CDR3 sequence is CASRGAFMNTEAFF. The CDR3 DNA reads TGTGCCAGCAGAGGGGCTTTCATGAACACTGAAGCTTTCTTT.

This chain uses TRBV12-5 with TRBJ1-1; D ambiguous. Germline CDR1 is LGHNT and CDR2 is FRNRAP. Trimming pared 2 bases from V and 2 bases from J, leaving 12 bases between. The CDR3 runs 15 residues. The CDR3 is CASGLLGRPNTEAFF. The CDR3 DNA follows: TGTGCTAGTGGTTTGCTAGGACGACCCAACACTGAAGCTTTCTTT.

The chain is built from TRBV7-2 and TRBJ1-5; 7 positions agree with TRBD1. V trimming: 3 bases; J trimming: 7 bases; junction bases outside the gene matches: 9. Germline CDR1 and CDR2: SGHTA and FQGNSA. The CDR3 runs 15 residues. The CDR3 DNA follows: TGTGCCAGCAGCTTGGGACAGACCTTGCGACAGCCCCAGCATTTT. As protein: CASSLGQTLRQPQHF.

The chain carries TRBV29-1 and TRBJ1-1; 9 bases line up with TRBD1. Per germline, CDR1 SQVTM and CDR2 ANQGSEA. The CDR3 sequence is 14 residues long. J gave up 4 bases and V 3 bases, and 6 bases lay outside the gene matches. CDR3 in amino acids: CSVDLGQGGTEAFF. CDR3 nucleotide sequence: TGCAGCGTTGATTTGGGACAGGGCGGCACTGAAGCTTTCTTT. The entire variable domain, with the rest obtained from reference TRBV29-1 and TRBJ1-1, is as follows: SAVISQKPSRDICQRGTSLTIQCQVDSQVTMMFWYRQQPGQSLTLIATANQGSEATYESGFVIDKFPISRPNLTFSTLTVSNMSPEDSSIYLCSVDLGQGGTEAFFGQGTRLTVV.

The gene calls are TRBV19 and TRBJ2-1; D is undetermined. CDR1 is LNHDA, CDR2 SQIVND, per germline (reference sequence). The ends were cut back, 3 bases at V and 6 bases at J, with 21 bases in the middle. CDR3 length equals 17 residues. CDR3 residues: CASSIGHGPARGNEQFF. The CDR3 nucleotides are TGTGCCAGTAGTATTGGGCACGGCCCGGCCCGAGGCAATGAGCAGTTCTTC.

V usage is TRBV25-1 and J usage is TRBJ2-1; 10 bases are a match to TRBD2. V was clipped by 5 bases and J by 7 bases; unmatched bases: 11. Per germline, CDR1 MGHDK and CDR2 SYGVNS. The CDR3 runs 16 residues. The CDR3 nucleotides are TGTGCCAGCAGTCCCCAAGGGGCTAGCGGGAGAAATGAGCAGTTCTTC. Amino acid sequence: CASSPQGASGRNEQFF.

DNA of the CDR3: TGTGCCAGCAGTGACGTGGGGGACGGACTGATACATTTT. This translates into CASSDVGDGLIHF. The chain links TRBV2 to TRBJ1-5; a possible D gene is TRBD1 (5 bases). The germline V and J ends were trimmed by 3 bases and 16 bases, with 19 bases remaining between them. The CDR3 length is 13 residues. CDR1 and CDR2 (germline): SNHLY, FYNNEI.

This clone was detected ten times or more. The V and J genes are TRBV2 and TRBJ1-6; 7 bases map to TRBD1. CDR3 size: 14 residues. The ends lost 3 bases at V and 10 bases at J; junction bases unmatched: 6. Germline CDR1 and CDR2: SNHLY and FYNNEI. This CDR3 is CASSERTGDSPLHF. The CDR3 DNA reads as TGTGCCAGCAGTGAGAGAACAGGGGACTCACCCCTCCACTTT.

This clone was observed a few times. The V and J genes are TRBV19 and TRBJ2-1; TRBD1 is a possible D gene (6 bases). The CDR3 has 18 residues. Germline loops: CDR1 LNHDA, CDR2 SQIVND (reference sequence). V was pared by 2 bases and J by 5 bases, with 22 bases between. Written as DNA, the CDR3 is TGTGCCAGTAGTATAAGGACTCGGAGTTACTACAGGGACAATGAGCAGTTCTTC. This sequence encodes CASSIRTRSYYRDNEQFF.

J is TRBJ2-5 and V is TRBV7-6, with no clear D. Looked up from germline, CDR1 is SGHVS and CDR2 is FNYEAQ. This CDR3 has 12 residues. Between the trimmed V and J ends, which lost 3 bases and 4 bases, there was a span of 6 bases. CDR3 in DNA: TGTGCCAGCAGCTTTTCCCGAGAGACCCAGTACTTC. This encodes CASSFSRETQYF.

The V and J genes are TRBV5-6 and TRBJ1-1; D is ambiguous. This CDR3 is built from 13 residues. From germline, CDR1 is SGHDT and CDR2 YYEEEE. The V end was cut by 4 bases, the J end by 1 base, with 8 bases between. The CDR3 here is CASSLQTNTEAFF. The CDR3 DNA is TGTGCCAGCAGCCTTCAGACGAACACTGAAGCTTTCTTT.

V and J are TRBV19 and TRBJ2-7, with 9 nucleotides matching TRBD2. V lost 5 bases and J lost 7; bases outside the gene matches: 6. The CDR3 totals 13 residues. Looked up from germline, CDR1 is LNHDA and CDR2 is SQIVND (reference sequence). The chain's CDR3 is CASSVGGRVEQYF. The DNA for the CDR3 is TGTGCCAGTAGTGTAGGCGGGAGGGTTGAGCAGTACTTC. Drawing the rest from reference TRBV19 and TRBJ2-7, the complete variable domain is DGGITQSPKYLFRKEGQNVTLSCEQNLNHDAMYWYRQDPGQGLRLIYYSQIVNDFQKGDIAEGYSVSREKKESFPLTVTSAQKNPTAFYLCASSVGGRVEQYFGPGTRLTVT.

This chain links TRBV2 with TRBJ1-3, with D perhaps TRBD1 (6 bases). Trimming took off 6 bases at V and 0 bases at J, with 12 bases between the two ends. CDR1 is SNHLY, CDR2 FYNNEI, per germline. The CDR3 has 15 residues. Here the CDR3 reads CASSRTVDSGNTIYF. CDR3 nucleotide sequence: TGTGCCAGCAGCAGGACAGTCGACTCTGGAAACACCATATATTTT.

As concerns this clone: This may come from a read error, since a much larger clone is one base off. The CDR3 does not end in the conserved phenylalanine or tryptophan, so this is likely a read error. The V call is TRBV9, the J call TRBJ1-2; a possible D gene is TRBD1 (6 bases). V was clipped by 0 bases and J by 4 bases, with 16 bases between them. Germline V gene lookup returns CDR1 SGDLS and CDR2 YYNGEE. There are 16 residues in the CDR3. Here the CDR3 DNA reads TGTGCCAGCAGCGTAGACGGCAGGGGCCGGGTCTATGGCTACACCTCC. It codes for CASSVDGRGRVYGYTS.

This clone appeared once. The chain has TRBV11-3 and TRBJ2-3; 7 bases fit TRBD1. Germline CDR1 is SGHNT and CDR2 is YENEEA. With 3 bases clipped from V and 0 bases from J, the junction kept 3 bases outside the gene matches. The CDR3 spans 15 residues. CDR3 protein: CASSFGTASTDTQYF. CDR3 in DNA: TGTGCCAGCAGCTTCGGGACAGCTAGCACAGATACGCAGTATTTT. Combining the CDR3 with reference TRBV11-3 and TRBJ2-3 gives the whole variable domain EAGVVQSPRYKIIEKKQPVAFWCNPISGHNTLYWYLQNLGQGPELLIRYENEEAVDDSQLPKDRFSAERLKGVDSTLKIQPAELGDSAVYLCASSFGTASTDTQYFGPGTRLTVL.

This rearrangement joins TRBV20-1 to TRBJ1-2; the D gene is possibly TRBD1 (5 bases). The CDR3 length is 11 residues. Trimming pared 7 bases from V and 7 bases from J, leaving 13 bases between. The germline V gene has CDR1 DFQATT and CDR2 SNEGSKA (reference sequence). For the CDR3, the DNA is TGCAGTGGAGGGACCGCCGGTGGCTACACCTTC. It specifies CSGGTAGGYTF.